The sample holds a few counts of the clone carrying this T cell receptor (beta chain). The antigen remains unidentified. This sample was included in a study of T cell repertoires in cytomegalovirus infection. Background on the study: It can be stated that public TCR beta signatures indicated CMV infection as well as a matching HLA type. General study results and limits: Cumulated frequencies of public TCR beta families served to identify carriers of CMV plus the relevant HLA. In two of eight donors, the top clonotype was HLA-C-restricted CMV-specific.

In TCRdb, the reads were re-called with MiXCR into one record per CDR3 protein. The sample holds about 240,000 distinct CDR3 sequences, around 6.6% seen once. Germline loops: CDR1 SGHTA, CDR2 FQGNSA. Trimming stripped 1 base from V and 7 bases from J, with 10 bases between. This CDR3 is 13 amino acids long. Sequencing was carried out using PBMCs. The chain uses TRBV7-2 and TRBJ1-1, with D uncertain. The sequence was collected from a human donor in good health (CMV status not recorded). Some clones in this sample may be carry-over from other donors' samples. This CDR3 is CASSLVAGSEAFF. Here the CDR3 DNA reads TGTGCCAGCAGCTTAGTTGCAGGCAGTGAAGCTTTCTTT.